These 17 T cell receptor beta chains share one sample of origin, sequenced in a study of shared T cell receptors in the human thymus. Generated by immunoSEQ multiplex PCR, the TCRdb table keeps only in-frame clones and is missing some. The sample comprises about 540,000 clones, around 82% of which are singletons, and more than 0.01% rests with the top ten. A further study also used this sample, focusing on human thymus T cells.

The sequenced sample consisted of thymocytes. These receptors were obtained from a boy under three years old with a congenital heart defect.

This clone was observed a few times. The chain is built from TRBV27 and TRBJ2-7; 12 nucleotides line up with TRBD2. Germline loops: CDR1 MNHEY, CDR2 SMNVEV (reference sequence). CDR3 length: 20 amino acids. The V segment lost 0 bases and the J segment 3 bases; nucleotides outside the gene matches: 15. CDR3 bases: TGTGCCAGCAGTTTATCGATAAGGGCAGCAACTAGCGGGAGGTTCTACGAGCAGTACTTC. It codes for CASSLSIRAATSGRFYEQYF.

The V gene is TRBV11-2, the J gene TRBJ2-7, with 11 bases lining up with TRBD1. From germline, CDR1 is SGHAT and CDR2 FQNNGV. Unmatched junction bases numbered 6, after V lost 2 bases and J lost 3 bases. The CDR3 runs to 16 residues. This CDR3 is CASSLFWGQGDYEQYF. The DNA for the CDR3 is TGTGCCAGCAGCTTATTCTGGGGACAGGGGGACTACGAGCAGTACTTC.

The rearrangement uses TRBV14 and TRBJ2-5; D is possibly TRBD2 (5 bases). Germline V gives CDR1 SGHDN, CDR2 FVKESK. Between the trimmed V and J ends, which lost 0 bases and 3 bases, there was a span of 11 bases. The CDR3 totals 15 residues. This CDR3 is CASSQDPAAEETQYF. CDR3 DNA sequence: TGTGCCAGCAGCCAAGATCCAGCGGCTGAAGAGACCCAGTACTTC.

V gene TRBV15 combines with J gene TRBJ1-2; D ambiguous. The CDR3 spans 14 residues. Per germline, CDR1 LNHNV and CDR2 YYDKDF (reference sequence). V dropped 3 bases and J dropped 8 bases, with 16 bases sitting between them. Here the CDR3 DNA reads TGTGCCACCAGCAGGGGTGCAGCTCCCAGGGGCTACACCTTC. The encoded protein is CATSRGAAPRGYTF.

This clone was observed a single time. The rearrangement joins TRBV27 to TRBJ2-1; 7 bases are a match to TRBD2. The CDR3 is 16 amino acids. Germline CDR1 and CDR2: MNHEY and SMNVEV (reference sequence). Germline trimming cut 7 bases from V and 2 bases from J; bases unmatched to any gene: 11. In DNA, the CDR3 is TGTGCCAGCACGGTACGGGCGGGGGACCCCTACAATGAGCAGTTCTTC. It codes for CASTVRAGDPYNEQFF.

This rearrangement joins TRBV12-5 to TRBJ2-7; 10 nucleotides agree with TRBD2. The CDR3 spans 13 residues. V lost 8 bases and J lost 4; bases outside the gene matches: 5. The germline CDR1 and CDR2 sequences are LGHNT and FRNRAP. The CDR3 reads CASLASGRYEQYF. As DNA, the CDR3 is TGTGCTAGTCTTGCTAGCGGGAGATACGAGCAGTACTTC. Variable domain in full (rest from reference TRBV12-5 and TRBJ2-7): DARVTQTPRHKVTEMGQEVTMRCQPILGHNTVFWYRQTMMQGLELLAYFRNRAPLDDSGMPKDRFSAEMPDATLATLKIQPSEPRDSAVYFCASLASGRYEQYFGPGTRLTVT.

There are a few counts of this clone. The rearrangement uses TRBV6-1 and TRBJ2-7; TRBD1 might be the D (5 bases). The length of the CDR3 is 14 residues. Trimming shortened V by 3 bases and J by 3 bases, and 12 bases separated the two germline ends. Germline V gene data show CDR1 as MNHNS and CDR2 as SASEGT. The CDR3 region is CASSDVQGDYEQYF. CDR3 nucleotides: TGTGCCAGCAGTGATGTTCAAGGGGACTACGAGCAGTACTTC.

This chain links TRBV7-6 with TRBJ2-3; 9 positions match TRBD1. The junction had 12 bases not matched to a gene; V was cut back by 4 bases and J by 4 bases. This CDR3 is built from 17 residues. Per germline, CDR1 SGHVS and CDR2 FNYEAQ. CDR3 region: CASSSPGQGWGPDTQYF. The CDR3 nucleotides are TGTGCCAGCAGCTCCCCCGGACAGGGGTGGGGACCAGATACGCAGTATTTT.

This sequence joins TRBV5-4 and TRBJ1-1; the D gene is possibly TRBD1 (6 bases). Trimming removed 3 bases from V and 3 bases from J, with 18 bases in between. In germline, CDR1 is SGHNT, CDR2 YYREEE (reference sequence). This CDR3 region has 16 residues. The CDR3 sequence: CASSCSPGEKDTEAFF. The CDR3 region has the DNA TGTGCCAGCAGCTGCTCCCCAGGGGAAAAGGACACTGAAGCTTTCTTT.

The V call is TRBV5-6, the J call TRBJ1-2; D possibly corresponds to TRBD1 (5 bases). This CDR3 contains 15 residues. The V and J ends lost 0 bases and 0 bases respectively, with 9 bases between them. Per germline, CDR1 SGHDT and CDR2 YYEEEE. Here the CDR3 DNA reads TGTGCCAGCAGCTTGGGACAGCCGCCTAACTATGGCTACACCTTC. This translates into CASSLGQPPNYGYTF.

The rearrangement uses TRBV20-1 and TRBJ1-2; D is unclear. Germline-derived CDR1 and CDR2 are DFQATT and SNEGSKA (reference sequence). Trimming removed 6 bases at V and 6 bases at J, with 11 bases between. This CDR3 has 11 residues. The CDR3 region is CSAPIPDGYTF. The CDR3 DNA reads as TGCAGTGCACCTATCCCGGATGGCTACACCTTC.

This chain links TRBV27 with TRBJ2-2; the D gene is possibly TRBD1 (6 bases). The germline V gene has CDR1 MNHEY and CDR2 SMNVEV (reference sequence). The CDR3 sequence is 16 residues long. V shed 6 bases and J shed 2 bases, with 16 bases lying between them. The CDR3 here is CASSLQGPTNTGELFF. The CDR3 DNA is TGTGCCAGCAGCTTGCAGGGGCCAACTAACACCGGGGAGCTGTTTTTT.

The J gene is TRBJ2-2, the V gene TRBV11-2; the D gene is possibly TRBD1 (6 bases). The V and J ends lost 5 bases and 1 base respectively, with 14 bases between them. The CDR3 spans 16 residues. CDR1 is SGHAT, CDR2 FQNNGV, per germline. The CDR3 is CASSHDDRRNTGELFF. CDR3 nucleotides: TGTGCCAGCAGCCACGACGACAGGAGGAACACCGGGGAGCTGTTTTTT.

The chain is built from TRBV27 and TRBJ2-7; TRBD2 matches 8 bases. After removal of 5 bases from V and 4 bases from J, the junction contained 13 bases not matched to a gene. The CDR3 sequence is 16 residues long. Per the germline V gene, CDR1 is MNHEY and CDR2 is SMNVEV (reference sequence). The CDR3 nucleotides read TGTGCCAGCAGTCCCAATCACAGCGGGAGCGAGTACGAGCAGTACTTC. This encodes CASSPNHSGSEYEQYF.

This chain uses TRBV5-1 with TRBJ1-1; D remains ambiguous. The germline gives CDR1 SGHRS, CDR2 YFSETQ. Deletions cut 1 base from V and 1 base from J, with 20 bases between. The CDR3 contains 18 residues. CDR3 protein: CASSLPGGRRRRNTEAFF. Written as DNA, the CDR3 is TGCGCCAGCAGCTTGCCGGGAGGCCGAAGGAGGAGGAACACTGAAGCTTTCTTT.

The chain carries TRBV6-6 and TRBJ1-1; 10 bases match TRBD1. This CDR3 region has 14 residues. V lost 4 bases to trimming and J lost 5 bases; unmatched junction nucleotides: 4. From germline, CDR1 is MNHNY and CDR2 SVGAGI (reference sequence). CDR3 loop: CASSSRDRGTEAFF. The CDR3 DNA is TGTGCCAGCAGTTCCCGGGACAGGGGAACTGAAGCTTTCTTT.

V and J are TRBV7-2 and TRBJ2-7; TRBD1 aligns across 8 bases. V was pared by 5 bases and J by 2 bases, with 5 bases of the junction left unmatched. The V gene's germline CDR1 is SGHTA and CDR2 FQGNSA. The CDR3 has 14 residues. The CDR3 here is CASSPRTGTYEQYF. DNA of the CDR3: TGTGCCAGCAGCCCACGGACAGGGACCTACGAGCAGTACTTC.